Listed below are T cell receptor beta chains from one sample, sequenced in a study of blood T cell repertoires in COVID-19. Assay: immunoSEQ multiplex PCR; the TCRdb copy retains only in-frame clones and omits some. In the table there are 65,000 to 90,000 clones, approximately 88% of which are singletons. The sequenced sample was peripheral blood. These receptors were collected from an elderly woman with acute or convalescent COVID-19. The CDR3 runs from the conserved cysteine through the conserved F or W. The D gene is left open where the match is weak. Size tells how often a clone was seen (once, few, many) or the class of an expanded clone, and some rows leave it out.

clone_size	d_call	v_call	j_call	cdr3_aa	cdr3_nt
NA	TRBD1	TRBV19	TRBJ1-1	CASSVRGTGGLTEAFF	TGTGCCAGTAGTGTTCGCGGGACAGGGGGCCTCACTGAAGCTTTCTTT
NA	NA	TRBV18	TRBJ1-1	CASSPSQGRGEAFF	TGTGCCAGCTCACCCTCCCAAGGCAGAGGGGAAGCTTTCTTT
NA	TRBD2	TRBV7-2	TRBJ2-2	CASSASGVTGELFF	TGTGCCAGCAGCGCTAGCGGTGTCACCGGGGAGCTGTTTTTT
few	NA	TRBV19	TRBJ1-3	CASSIAAFSGNTIYF	TGTGCCAGTAGTATCGCGGCCTTCTCTGGAAACACCATATATTTT
NA	TRBD1	TRBV6-5	TRBJ1-4	CASSYSNRGNEKLFF	TGTGCCAGCAGTTACTCCAACAGGGGAAATGAAAAACTGTTTTTT
NA	NA	TRBV7-2	TRBJ2-1	CASSLEGGAYNEQFF	TGTGCCAGCAGCTTAGAGGGGGGGGCATACAATGAGCAGTTCTTC
NA	TRBD1	TRBV5-6	TRBJ2-4	CASSQAAGTGLGIQYF	TGTGCCAGCAGTCAAGCCGCCGGGACAGGGTTAGGCATTCAGTACTTC
NA	NA	TRBV7-2	TRBJ1-1	CASSLVPGGNTEAFF	TGTGCCAGCAGCTTAGTCCCGGGTGGGAACACTGAAGCTTTCTTT
NA	NA	TRBV19	TRBJ1-2	CASSPPTGYGYTF	TGTGCCAGTAGTCCTCCGACAGGATATGGCTACACCTTC
NA	TRBD2	TRBV6-2/TRBV6-3	TRBJ2-3	CASSPGGSQDTQYF	TGTGCCAGCAGTCCCGGGGGGTCCCAAGATACGCAGTATTTT
NA	TRBD1	TRBV28	TRBJ1-2	CASTTSKGANYGYTF	TGTGCCAGCACCACGTCAAAGGGGGCGAACTATGGCTACACCTTC
once	NA	TRBV4-1	TRBJ2-3	CASSQQGSFSTDTQYF	TGCGCCAGCAGCCAACAGGGATCCTTTAGCACAGATACGCAGTATTTT
NA	NA	TRBV7-8	TRBJ2-7	CASSRGFSYEQYF	TGTGCCAGCAGCCGCGGGTTTTCCTACGAGCAGTACTTC
NA	TRBD2	TRBV6-5	TRBJ2-1	CASRGGTSGYNEQFF	TGTGCCAGCAGGGGGGGGACTAGCGGTTACAATGAGCAGTTCTTC
NA	NA	TRBV12-3/TRBV12-4	TRBJ1-2	CASSRRGNYGYTF	TGTGCCAGCAGCCGGCGGGGGAACTATGGCTACACCTTC
once	TRBD1	TRBV25-1	TRBJ1-3	CASSGYGTGSGNTIYF	TGTGCCAGCAGTGGATACGGGACAGGTTCTGGAAACACCATATATTTT
NA	NA	TRBV25-1	TRBJ2-2	CASSLEQGGTGELFF	TGTGCCAGCAGTCTGGAACAGGGGGGGACCGGGGAGCTGTTTTTT
NA	NA	TRBV19	TRBJ1-1	CASSINSLNTEAFF	TGTGCCAGTAGTATCAACAGTTTGAACACTGAAGCTTTCTTT
NA	TRBD2	TRBV7-9	TRBJ2-1	CASSLQALAGGNEQFF	TGTGCCAGCAGCCTCCAAGCCCTCGCGGGAGGCAATGAGCAGTTCTTC
NA	NA	TRBV19	TRBJ1-1	CASSIGGRVTEAFF	TGTGCCAGTAGTATAGGAGGCAGGGTCACTGAAGCTTTCTTT
NA	TRBD2	TRBV6-5	TRBJ2-7	CASSYREAGYEQYF	TGTGCCAGCAGTTACCGGGAGGCCGGCTACGAGCAGTACTTC
few	NA	TRBV2	TRBJ2-3	CASRGALGVTDTQYF	TGTGCCAGCAGGGGGGCCCTTGGTGTAACAGATACGCAGTATTTT
NA	TRBD1	TRBV6-5	TRBJ1-5	CASSGTGGNQPQHF	TGTGCCAGCAGCGGGACAGGGGGAAATCAGCCCCAGCATTTT
NA	NA	TRBV5-1	TRBJ2-2	CASSLVTGANTGELFF	TGCGCCAGCAGCTTGGTTACGGGAGCGAACACCGGGGAGCTGTTTTTT
once	NA	TRBV5-1	TRBJ1-5	CASSLAGTDQPQHF	TGCGCCAGCAGCTTAGCAGGGACTGATCAGCCCCAGCATTTT
NA	NA	TRBV9	TRBJ1-3	CASSVDAREEGNTIYF	TGTGCCAGCAGCGTAGATGCCAGGGAAGAAGGAAACACCATATATTTT
once	TRBD1	TRBV30	TRBJ1-5	CAWSVGQGRQPQHF	TGTGCCTGGAGTGTTGGACAGGGCCGTCAGCCCCAGCATTTT
NA	NA	TRBV20-1	TRBJ2-3	CSASPGFASDTQYF	TGCAGTGCTAGTCCGGGTTTCGCCTCAGATACGCAGTATTTT
NA	NA	TRBV9	TRBJ1-2	CASSPEGEGRYGYTF	TGTGCCAGCAGCCCAGAAGGGGAGGGGCGGTATGGCTACACCTTC
NA	NA	TRBV3-1/TRBV3-2	TRBJ1-6	CASSQRAGSYNSPLHF	TGTGCCAGCAGCCAGAGGGCAGGCTCCTATAATTCACCCCTCCACTTT
NA	TRBD2	TRBV7-9	TRBJ2-7	CASVGLADLKGYEQYF	TGTGCCAGCGTGGGACTAGCAGATCTAAAAGGGTACGAGCAGTACTTC
NA	TRBD2	TRBV12-5	TRBJ2-3	CASGLASGSTDTQYF	TGTGCTAGTGGTTTGGCTAGCGGGAGCACAGATACGCAGTATTTT
NA	TRBD1	TRBV15	TRBJ1-6	CATSRDLSRDRDSPLHF	TGTGCCACCAGCAGAGACTTATCCCGGGACAGAGATTCACCCCTCCACTTT
NA	NA	TRBV12-5	TRBJ1-2	CASGLTGIGGYTF	TGTGCTAGTGGTTTGACAGGGATAGGTGGCTACACCTTC
NA	TRBD2	TRBV7-2	TRBJ2-3	CASGSRRGLAGSDTQYF	TGTGCCAGCGGTTCCCGCCGGGGACTAGCAGGGTCAGATACGCAGTATTTT
NA	NA	TRBV25-1	TRBJ1-2	CASSGVGHPLGNGYTF	TGTGCCAGCAGTGGAGTAGGACATCCGTTAGGTAATGGCTACACCTTC
NA	NA	TRBV30	TRBJ1-1	CAWRSGVLTEAFF	TGTGCCTGGAGGTCAGGGGTGCTCACTGAAGCTTTCTTT
NA	TRBD2	TRBV7-9	TRBJ2-1	CASCHLRGRGGNEQFF	TGTGCCAGCTGCCATCTCCGGGGGCGGGGGGGCAATGAGCAGTTCTTC
NA	TRBD1	TRBV6-5	TRBJ1-2	CASSQQGAHGYTF	TGTGCCAGCAGCCAACAGGGGGCACATGGCTACACCTTC
NA	NA	TRBV6-5	TRBJ1-1	CASSYSQGTTEAFF	TGTGCCAGCAGTTACTCTCAGGGGACCACTGAAGCTTTCTTT
NA	TRBD1	TRBV7-9	TRBJ1-2	CASSHSGGFGYGYTF	TGTGCCAGCAGTCATTCAGGGGGCTTTGGCTATGGCTACACCTTC
NA	NA	TRBV7-2	TRBJ2-7	CASSDPGGGRNEQYF	TGTGCCAGCAGTGACCCTGGGGGCGGGAGAAACGAGCAGTACTTC
NA	NA	TRBV2	TRBJ2-5	CASSGGIRTQETQYF	TGTGCCAGCAGTGGAGGGATACGGACGCAAGAGACCCAGTACTTC
NA	NA	TRBV3-1/TRBV3-2	TRBJ1-1	CASSQVPGATEAFF	TGTGCCAGCAGCCAAGTGCCAGGGGCCACTGAAGCTTTCTTT
NA	TRBD1	TRBV19	TRBJ1-6	CASSLRLQGRNGRASPLHF	TGTGCCAGTAGTCTACGTTTACAGGGGCGAAACGGGAGAGCTTCACCCCTCCACTTT
NA	NA	TRBV5-4	TRBJ2-4	CASSPGQTLKNIQYF	TGTGCCAGCAGCCCCGGACAGACTCTTAAAAACATTCAGTACTTC
few	TRBD2	TRBV10-1	TRBJ2-1	CASSVRGSGGLNEQFF	TGCGCCAGCAGTGTAAGGGGGTCGGGGGGGCTGAATGAGCAGTTCTTC
NA	TRBD2	TRBV11-2	TRBJ2-1	CASSLGLAGRNEQFF	TGTGCCAGCAGCCTGGGACTAGCGGGACGCAATGAGCAGTTCTTC
once	TRBD1	TRBV7-2	TRBJ1-3	CASRGQASGNTIYF	TGTGCCAGCAGGGGACAGGCCTCTGGAAACACCATATATTTT
NA	NA	TRBV27	TRBJ2-6	CASSLTGRIGANVLTF	TGTGCCAGCAGTTTAACAGGACGGATTGGGGCCAACGTCCTGACTTTC
NA	TRBD1	TRBV18	TRBJ1-5	CASSQTGDSNQPQHF	TGTGCCAGCTCACAGACAGGGGATAGCAATCAGCCCCAGCATTTT
NA	NA	TRBV30	TRBJ2-7	CAWSRGNEQYF	TGTGCCTGGAGTCGGGGTAACGAGCAGTACTTC
NA	NA	TRBV6-2/TRBV6-3	TRBJ2-3	CASSHGGTAYPGTQYF	TGTGCCAGCAGCCACGGAGGGACAGCCTACCCGGGTACGCAGTATTTT
NA	NA	TRBV19	TRBJ2-3	CASSIGGVGDTQYF	TGTGCCAGTAGTATAGGAGGAGTAGGAGATACGCAGTATTTT
NA	TRBD2	TRBV9	TRBJ2-3	CASSEGTSGYNTDTQYF	TGTGCCAGCAGCGAGGGGACTAGCGGTTATAACACAGATACGCAGTATTTT
NA	NA	TRBV6-6	TRBJ1-6	CASSIRGSPLHF	TGTGCCAGCAGTATCAGAGGTTCACCCCTCCACTTT